A single T cell receptor (beta chain) is shown here with its context. The antigen is unknown. Clones were read by immunoSEQ multiplex PCR, and TCRdb kept only the in-frame ones, dropping some. The profile shows around 30,000 clones, approximately 80% of them singletons. This entry belongs to a study of OX40 agonist ivuxolimab in advanced cancers. With V trimmed by 5 bases and J by 8 bases, 5 bases remained unmatched. The CDR3 extends over 15 amino acids. Germline CDR1 reads SGHTA; CDR2 reads FQGTGA. Study-wide findings and caveats: Clonal expansion from baseline to week 6 occurred in both CD4+ and CD8+ T cells.

J is TRBJ2-1 and V is TRBV7-3, with TRBD2 matching over 14 bases. The sequence was collected from an adult with an advanced solid tumor such as melanoma, head and neck, liver or kidney cancer. The sample here was CD4+ or CD8+ T cells sorted from blood, taken in a trial of the OX40 agonist ivuxolimab. This CDR3 is CASSETSGREYEQFF. The CDR3 bases are TGTGCCAGCAGCGAGACTAGCGGGAGGGAGTATGAGCAGTTCTTC.